The 6 T cell receptor beta chains reported below all come from one sample, sequenced in a study of blood T cell repertoires in COVID-19. The repertoire was sequenced with immunoSEQ multiplex PCR; TCRdb's copy has only in-frame clones and lacks some. The table has over 60,000 clones, less than 95% seen once. Sequenced input: peripheral blood. The receptor source for this set is a man aged 45-65 years with COVID-19, enrolled during active disease.

This chain links TRBV11-2 with TRBJ2-6; 7 bases match TRBD1. Per the germline V gene, CDR1 is SGHAT and CDR2 is FQNNGV. This CDR3 contains 17 residues. Trimming removed 5 bases from V and 4 bases from J; junction bases left unmatched: 11. DNA of the CDR3: TGTGCCAGCAGCCTGACAGGGTACTTTTCCGGGGCCAACGTCCTGACTTTC. The encoded protein is CASSLTGYFSGANVLTF.

This clone was seen just once. V usage is TRBV6-6 and J usage is TRBJ1-2; D is undetermined. The CDR3 covers 13 residues. The V and J ends lost 0 bases and 6 bases respectively, with 8 bases between them. The germline V gene encodes CDR1 MNHNY and CDR2 SVGAGI (reference sequence). CDR3 sequence reads: CASSYSNGDGYTF. CDR3 sequence (DNA): TGTGCCAGCAGTTACTCGAACGGAGATGGCTACACCTTC.

The CDR3 DNA is TGCGCCAGCAGCTTTCAGGGATCCTACAATGAGCAGTTCTTC. It specifies CASSFQGSYNEQFF. The chain employs TRBV5-1 and TRBJ2-1, with D perhaps matching TRBD1 (5 bases). The V and J ends lost 2 bases and 1 base respectively, with 7 bases between them. The CDR3 is made up of 14 amino acids. CDR1 and CDR2 from the germline V gene are SGHRS and YFSETQ.

The rearrangement links TRBV18 to TRBJ1-3; D is uncertain. CDR1 and CDR2 (germline): KGHSH, LQKENI. Trimming removed 6 bases at V and 4 bases at J, with 10 bases between. The CDR3 has 13 residues. The DNA for the CDR3 is TGTGCCAGCTCCCCATCGGAGGGAAACACCATATATTTT. Residues: CASSPSEGNTIYF.

J is TRBJ1-2 and V is TRBV5-1; tentatively, D is TRBD1 (5 bases). The CDR3 is made up of 16 amino acids. V lost 2 bases to trimming and J lost 3 bases, with 17 bases between them. Germline V CDR1 and CDR2: SGHRS, YFSETQ. The CDR3 coding sequence is TGCGCCAGCAGCTTCCTCCCCGTAGGAGGGGACTATGGCTACACCTTC. Translation gives CASSFLPVGGDYGYTF.

The chain carries TRBV6-5 and TRBJ2-7; D is undetermined. CDR3 length: 14 residues. Germline lookup yields CDR1 MNHEY and CDR2 SVGAGI. Trimming stripped 6 bases from V and 2 bases from J, with 14 bases between. The CDR3 is CASRPRRTPYEQYF. CDR3 DNA: TGTGCCAGCAGGCCCAGGCGAACCCCCTACGAGCAGTACTTC.